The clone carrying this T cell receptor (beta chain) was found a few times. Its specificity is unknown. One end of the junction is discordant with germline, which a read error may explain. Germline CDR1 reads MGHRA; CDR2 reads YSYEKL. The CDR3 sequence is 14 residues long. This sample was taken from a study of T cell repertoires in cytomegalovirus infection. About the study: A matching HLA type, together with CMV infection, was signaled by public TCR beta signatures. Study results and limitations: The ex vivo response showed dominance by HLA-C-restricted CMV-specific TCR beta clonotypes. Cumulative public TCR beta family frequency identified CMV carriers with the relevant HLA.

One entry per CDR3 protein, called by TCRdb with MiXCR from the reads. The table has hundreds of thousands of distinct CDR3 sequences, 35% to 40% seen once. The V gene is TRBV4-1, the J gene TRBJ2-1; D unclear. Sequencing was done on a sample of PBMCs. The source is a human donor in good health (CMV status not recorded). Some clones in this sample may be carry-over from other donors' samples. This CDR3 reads CASSQDLAYNEQFF. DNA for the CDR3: TGTGCCAGCAGCCAAGATCTGGCCTACAATGAGCAGTTCTTC.